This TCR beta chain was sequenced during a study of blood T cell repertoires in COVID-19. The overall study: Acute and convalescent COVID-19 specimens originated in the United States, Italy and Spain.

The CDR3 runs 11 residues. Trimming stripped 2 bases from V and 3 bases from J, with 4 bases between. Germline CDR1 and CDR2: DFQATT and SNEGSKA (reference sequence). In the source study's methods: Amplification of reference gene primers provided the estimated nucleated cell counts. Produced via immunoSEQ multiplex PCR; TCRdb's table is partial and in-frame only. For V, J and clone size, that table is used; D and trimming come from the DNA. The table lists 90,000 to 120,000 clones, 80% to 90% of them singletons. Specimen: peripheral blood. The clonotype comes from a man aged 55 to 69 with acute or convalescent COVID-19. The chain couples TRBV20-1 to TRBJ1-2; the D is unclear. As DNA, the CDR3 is TGCAGTGCTAGACCGGACTATGGCTACACCTTC. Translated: CSARPDYGYTF.